This note documents a single T cell receptor (beta chain) sequence. Its antigen is undetermined. A much larger clone differs by one base, so this may be a read error. The sample is drawn from a study of CD8 T cells in ankylosing spondylitis. Overall study results and limits: A motif in TCR beta, a set of under ten highly homologous variants, appeared characteristic of ankylosing spondylitis blood. Matched synovial fluid from ankylosing spondylitis patients was reported to be enriched for disease-linked clones.

A single record per CDR3 protein comes from TCRdb applying MiXCR to the 5' RACE reads. The profile shows around 220,000 distinct CDR3 sequences, approximately 20% of them singletons. Germline loops: CDR1 LGHDT, CDR2 YNNKEL (reference sequence). CDR3 length equals 18 residues. The source is a male donor with ankylosing spondylitis. The chain recombines TRBV3-1 with TRBJ2-2, with 13 nucleotides matching TRBD2. Sample: blood, either unsorted or a sorted T cell fraction (not recorded which). CDR3 sequence (DNA): TGTGCCTGCAGCCAAGCCTCCACTAGCGGGAGGGCAACCGGGGAGCTGTTTTTT. Amino acids: CACSQASTSGRATGELFF.